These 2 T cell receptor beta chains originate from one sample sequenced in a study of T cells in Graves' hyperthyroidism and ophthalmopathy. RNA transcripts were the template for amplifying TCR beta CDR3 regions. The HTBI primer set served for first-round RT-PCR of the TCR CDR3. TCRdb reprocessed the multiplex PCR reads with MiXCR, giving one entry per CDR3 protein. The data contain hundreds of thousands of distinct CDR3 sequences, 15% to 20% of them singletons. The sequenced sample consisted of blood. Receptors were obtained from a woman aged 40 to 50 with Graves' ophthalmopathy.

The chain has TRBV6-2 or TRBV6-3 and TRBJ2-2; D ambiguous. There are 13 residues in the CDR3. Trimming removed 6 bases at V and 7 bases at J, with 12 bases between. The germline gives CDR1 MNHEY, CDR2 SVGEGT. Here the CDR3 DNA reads TGTGCCAGCAGGAGGCCAGCTAACGGGGAGCTGTTTTTT. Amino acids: CASRRPANGELFF.

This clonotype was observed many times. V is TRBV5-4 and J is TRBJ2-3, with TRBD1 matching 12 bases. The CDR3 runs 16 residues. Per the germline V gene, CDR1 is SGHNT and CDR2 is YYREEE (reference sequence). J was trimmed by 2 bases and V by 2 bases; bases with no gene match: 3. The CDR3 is CASSFGTGGNTDTQYF. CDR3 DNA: TGTGCCAGCAGCTTTGGGACAGGGGGCAACACAGATACGCAGTATTTT.